The clone carrying this TCR beta chain was picked up one time. Assay used: immunoSEQ multiplex PCR; TCRdb lists only in-frame clones, some missing. The sample has roughly 61,000 clones, roughly 80% seen once; the top ten hold roughly 7.5%. These data belong to a study of radiation and T cells in renal cell carcinoma. Time point described: blood 4 weeks post-SBRT, at nephrectomy. Described treatment: 15 Gy SBRT to primary tumor, nephrectomy 4 weeks later. Clear cell pathology was present in this patient's renal cell carcinoma. The source of this sequence is a man between 60 and 75 years old with renal cell carcinoma. This specimen consisted of blood, obtained from a patient whose treatment included radiotherapy and nephrectomy.

The CDR3 loop is CASSHRNTEAFF. CDR3 bases: TGTGCCAGCAGCCACAGGAACACTGAAGCTTTCTTT. The gene calls are TRBV7-9 and TRBJ1-1; no firm D call. Between the trimmed V and J ends, which lost 5 bases and 1 base, there was a span of 5 bases. The CDR3 length is 12 residues. Per the germline V gene, CDR1 is SEHNR and CDR2 is FQNEAQ (reference sequence). The variable domain in full, completed from reference TRBV7-9 and TRBJ1-1, reads DTGVSQNPRHKITKRGQNVTFRCDPISEHNRLYWYRQTLGQGPEFLTYFQNEAQLEKSRLLSDRFSAERPKGSFSTLEIQRTEQGDSAMYLCASSHRNTEAFFGQGTRLTVV.